These 28 T cell receptor beta chains came from one sample sequenced in a study of T cell repertoires in cytomegalovirus infection. No cognate antigen is known for these TCRs. TCRdb fed the reads into MiXCR, producing one record per CDR3 protein. The sample includes about 890,000 distinct CDR3 sequences, approximately 31% of them seen just once. Material: cultured CD8+ T cells from PBMCs, obtained from culture after CMV antigen stimulation. Source of these receptors: a human donor in good health (CMV status not recorded). Some clones in this sample may be carry-over from other donors' samples.

This clonotype showed up just a few times. The chain recombines TRBV7-9 with TRBJ1-1; 9 bases map to TRBD1. CDR1 and CDR2 from the germline V gene are SEHNR and FQNEAQ (reference sequence). This CDR3 is built from 14 residues. The V segment lost 4 bases and the J segment 6 bases; nucleotides outside the gene matches: 6. CDR3 sequence reads: CASSSRTGEAEAFF. CDR3 coding DNA: TGTGCCAGCAGCTCCCGGACAGGGGAGGCTGAAGCTTTCTTT.

The rearrangement joins TRBV7-9 to TRBJ2-7; D gene unclear. The CDR3 runs 14 residues. CDR1 and CDR2 (germline): SEHNR, FQNEAQ (reference sequence). Trimming stripped 4 bases from V and 2 bases from J, with 12 bases between. CDR3 sequence: CASSSEAWAYEQYF. In nucleotides, the CDR3 is TGTGCCAGCAGCTCCGAGGCCTGGGCCTACGAGCAGTACTTC.

This clonotype was observed a few times. The gene calls are TRBV6-5 and TRBJ2-5, with D unclear. Germline lookup yields CDR1 MNHEY and CDR2 SVGAGI. This CDR3 is 16 amino acids long. The V and J ends lost 2 bases and 2 bases respectively, with 15 bases between them. CDR3 sequence reads: CASSYGAWALQETQYF. The CDR3 nucleotides read TGTGCCAGCAGTTACGGAGCCTGGGCCCTGCAAGAGACCCAGTACTTC.

The chain recombines TRBV4-1 with TRBJ1-2, with a tentative D call TRBD1 (6 bases). CDR1 and CDR2 (germline): MGHRA, YSYEKL. The CDR3 has 14 residues. V was clipped by 0 bases and J by 7 bases, with 12 bases between them. The CDR3 nucleotides are TGCGCCAGCAGCCAAGAACCGGGGGCGGTTGGCTACACCTTC. It translates to CASSQEPGAVGYTF.

The V call is TRBV11-3, the J call TRBJ2-2; D unresolved. The CDR3 is 15 amino acids. The germline V and J ends were trimmed by 4 bases and 4 bases, with 13 bases remaining between them. Germline V lookup: CDR1 SGHNT, CDR2 YENEEA. This CDR3 is CASSSYGIRTGELFF. The CDR3, as DNA: TGTGCCAGCAGCTCATATGGGATACGCACCGGGGAGCTGTTTTTT.

The genes are TRBV7-9 and TRBJ1-1; a weak D match, TRBD1 (5 bases). The CDR3 contains 15 residues. V lost 3 bases and J lost 3, with 14 bases in between. CDR1 and CDR2 from the germline V gene are SEHNR and FQNEAQ (reference sequence). CDR3 in amino acids: CASSFSKGRDTEAFF. For the CDR3, the DNA is TGTGCCAGCAGCTTTTCAAAAGGCAGGGACACTGAAGCTTTCTTT. Looking up the rest from reference TRBV7-9 and TRBJ1-1 gives the full variable domain: DTGVSQNPRHKITKRGQNVTFRCDPISEHNRLYWYRQTLGQGPEFLTYFQNEAQLEKSRLLSDRFSAERPKGSFSTLEIQRTEQGDSAMYLCASSFSKGRDTEAFFGQGTRLTVV.

V is TRBV6-5 and J is TRBJ1-3; D is uncertain. V lost 1 base and J 2 bases, leaving 18 bases between the germline ends. The CDR3 spans 18 residues. Germline assignment: CDR1 MNHEY and CDR2 SVGAGI. The CDR3 nucleotides read TGTGCCAGCAGTTACTACACTCCTTACAGCTGGGCTGGAAACACCATATATTTT. This translates into CASSYYTPYSWAGNTIYF.

This clonotype was seen repeatedly, ten times or more. The chain has TRBV7-2 and TRBJ2-7; D perhaps matches TRBD1 (5 bases). Trimming removed 2 bases from V and 6 bases from J, with 11 bases in between. Looked up from germline, CDR1 is SGHTA and CDR2 is FQGNSA. This CDR3 is 13 amino acids long. CDR3 amino acids: CASSLIGVGEQYF. Written as DNA, the CDR3 is TGTGCCAGCAGCTTAATAGGGGTTGGCGAGCAGTACTTC.

The sample holds a few counts of this clonotype. The chain employs TRBV7-2 and TRBJ1-2, with 9 nucleotides matching TRBD1. With 2 bases clipped from V and 2 bases from J, the junction kept 9 bases outside the gene matches. CDR1 and CDR2 from the germline V gene are SGHTA and FQGNSA. This CDR3 has 17 amino acids. The CDR3 coding sequence is TGTGCCAGCAGCTTAAAAGCACCGGGACAGGGAAACTATGGCTACACCTTC. Its protein product is CASSLKAPGQGNYGYTF.

The V gene is TRBV27, the J gene TRBJ1-5; D might be TRBD1 (6 bases). The CDR3 runs 18 residues. Between the trimmed V and J ends, which lost 5 bases and 0 bases, there was a span of 20 bases. Germline V gene data show CDR1 as MNHEY and CDR2 as SMNVEV (reference sequence). The CDR3 DNA reads as TGTGCCAGCAGTGTCGGGACACATGAAGGGTATAGCAATCAGCCCCAGCATTTT. Encoded protein: CASSVGTHEGYSNQPQHF.

The V and J genes are TRBV7-2 and TRBJ2-7; no definite D call. Germline V CDR1 and CDR2: SGHTA, FQGNSA. There are 14 residues in the CDR3. V lost 4 bases and J lost 5, with 15 bases in between. The CDR3 region has the DNA TGTGCCAGCAGCTCCACGGGTCAGCTCCACGAGCAGTACGTC. Translated, it gives CASSSTGQLHEQYV.

The chain joins TRBV20-1 to TRBJ2-2; D is undetermined. Germline V CDR1 and CDR2: DFQATT, SNEGSKA (reference sequence). Trimming removed 1 base from V and 3 bases from J, with 12 bases in between. The CDR3 is made up of 15 amino acids. The CDR3 spells CSARGRRWDTGELFF. CDR3 DNA: TGCAGTGCTAGAGGTCGGCGGTGGGACACCGGGGAGCTGTTTTTT.

The chain combines TRBV7-6 with TRBJ1-2, with 7 bases aligning to TRBD1. Trimming removed 0 bases from V and 3 bases from J; junction bases left unmatched: 7. Germline V CDR1 and CDR2: SGHVS, FNYEAQ. CDR3 size: 16 residues. The CDR3 region has the DNA TGTGCCAGCAGCTTAGCTGAAGGGGGCGTGTACTATGGCTACACCTTC. It codes for CASSLAEGGVYYGYTF.

The chain links TRBV27 to TRBJ1-5; no clear D gene. Trimming removed 2 bases from V and 0 bases from J, with 11 bases in between. The CDR3 length is 16 residues. Germline V lookup: CDR1 MNHEY, CDR2 SMNVEV (reference sequence). CDR3 nucleotides: TGTGCCAGCAGTTTAAGATACGGATATAGCAATCAGCCCCAGCATTTT. It codes for CASSLRYGYSNQPQHF.

This clonotype was found a few times. The V call is TRBV28, the J call TRBJ2-7, with D uncertain. CDR1 and CDR2 from the germline V gene are MDHEN and SYDVKM. The V gene lost 6 bases and the J gene lost 5 bases, with 11 bases spanning the gap. CDR3 length equals 12 residues. The CDR3 DNA reads TGTGCCAGCAGACCGGGTCTCGACGAGCAGTACTTC. Encoded protein: CASRPGLDEQYF.

The J gene is TRBJ1-5, the V gene TRBV20-1; 9 bases match TRBD1. The CDR3 is made up of 14 amino acids. With V trimmed by 7 bases and J by 3 bases, 7 bases remained unmatched. Germline values: CDR1 DFQATT, CDR2 SNEGSKA (reference sequence). This CDR3 is CSVRGTGTNQPQHF. The CDR3 nucleotides are TGCAGTGTAAGAGGGACAGGGACCAATCAGCCCCAGCATTTT.

This clonotype was recorded once. This chain uses TRBV4-3 with TRBJ1-6, with 7 nucleotides matching TRBD1. CDR1 and CDR2 (germline): LGHNA, YSLEER. The J segment lost 6 bases and the V segment lost 2 bases, leaving 7 bases of the junction unmatched. CDR3 length equals 16 residues. CDR3 bases: TGCGCCAGCAGCCAATTTAAGGACAGGTTTAATTCACCCCTCCACTTT. Protein product: CASSQFKDRFNSPLHF.

The table lists this clonotype with a few counts. The gene calls are TRBV19 and TRBJ1-1; maybe TRBD1 (5 bases). Germline CDR1 reads LNHDA; CDR2 reads SQIVND (reference sequence). This CDR3 comprises 15 residues. Between the trimmed V and J ends, which lost 5 bases and 5 bases, there was a span of 18 bases. The DNA of the CDR3 is TGTGCCAGTAGTGGTTGGGGGGACGGAGGAACTGAAGCTTTCTTT. Protein product: CASSGWGDGGTEAFF.

About this clonotype: A much bigger clone sits one base away, suggesting this may be a read error. This rearrangement joins TRBV4-3 to TRBJ2-1, with D possibly matching TRBD1 (5 bases). The CDR3 runs to 15 residues. Germline-derived CDR1 and CDR2 are LGHNA and YSLEER. In nucleotides, the CDR3 is TGCGTCAGCAGCCAAGATTTGGGGCAGTACAATGAGCAGTTCTTC. This translates into CVSSQDLGQYNEQFF.

The chain carries TRBV12-3 or TRBV12-4 and TRBJ2-2, with a weak D call TRBD2 (6 bases). Deletions cut 3 bases from V and 2 bases from J, with 16 bases between. This CDR3 has 17 amino acids. CDR3 sequence reads: CASSFLTSRVNTGELFF. The CDR3 coding sequence is TGTGCCAGCAGTTTCCTAACTAGCAGGGTTAACACCGGGGAGCTGTTTTTT.

There are many counts of this clonotype. DNA for the CDR3: TGTGCCAGCAGCCTCGGCCGCATCAATGAGCAGTTCTTC. This sequence encodes CASSLGRINEQFF. The chain joins TRBV11-2 to TRBJ2-1; D is undetermined. Per germline, CDR1 SGHAT and CDR2 FQNNGV. The CDR3 covers 13 residues. V lost 5 bases, J lost 6 bases, and 11 bases lay in between.

This sequence joins TRBV6-2 or TRBV6-3 and TRBJ2-4; D is uncertain. From germline, CDR1 is MNHEY and CDR2 SVGEGT. V lost 0 bases, J lost 0 bases, and 6 bases lay in between. The CDR3 covers 15 residues. The CDR3 nucleotides are TGTGCCAGCAGTTACTCAAGGGAAGCCAAAAACATTCAGTACTTC. This codes for CASSYSREAKNIQYF.

This clonotype was counted a few times. The V gene is TRBV6-2 or TRBV6-3, the J gene TRBJ2-2; 14 bases are a match to TRBD2. Germline V CDR1 and CDR2: MNHEY, SVGEGT. The CDR3 contains 17 residues. The V segment lost 6 bases and the J segment 3 bases; nucleotides outside the gene matches: 6. As DNA, the CDR3 is TGTGCCAGCAGCAAGACTAGCGGGGGGGCGTACACCGGGGAGCTGTTTTTT. Translated: CASSKTSGGAYTGELFF.

This clonotype was detected only a few times. The CDR3 DNA follows: TGTGCCAGCAGTCGTCAGGGAGGGCCGACTGAAGCTTTCTTT. The encoded protein is CASSRQGGPTEAFF. This chain uses TRBV28 with TRBJ1-1; perhaps TRBD1 as D (5 bases). There are 14 residues in the CDR3. CDR1 is MDHEN and CDR2 is SYDVKM in the germline V gene. Trimming took 5 bases from V and 5 from J, leaving 15 bases between them.

V and J are TRBV12-3 or TRBV12-4 and TRBJ1-4; 10 bases map to TRBD1. Unmatched junction bases numbered 7, after V lost 8 bases and J lost 7 bases. There are 14 residues in the CDR3. Here the CDR3 reads CASGGTGEGEKLFF. CDR3 DNA sequence: TGTGCCAGCGGGGGGACAGGGGAAGGTGAAAAACTGTTTTTT.

The V gene is TRBV27, the J gene TRBJ2-1; D unresolved. V was shortened by 3 bases and J by 1 base, with 10 bases between the two germline ends. Germline values: CDR1 MNHEY, CDR2 SMNVEV (reference sequence). The CDR3 runs 15 residues. CDR3 region: CASSLDEVSYNEQFF. The CDR3 coding sequence is TGTGCCAGCAGTTTGGACGAAGTGTCCTACAATGAGCAGTTCTTC.

This clonotype was detected a few times. J is TRBJ2-6 and V is TRBV5-4; 7 nucleotides match TRBD1. From germline, CDR1 is SGHNT and CDR2 YYREEE (reference sequence). With V trimmed by 4 bases and J by 0 bases, 4 bases remained unmatched. The length of the CDR3 is 16 residues. The DNA for the CDR3 is TGTGCCAGCAGCGGGGGACAGTTCTCTGGGGCCAACGTCCTGACTTTC. Encoded protein: CASSGGQFSGANVLTF. Complete variable domain (other parts from reference TRBV5-4 and TRBJ2-6): ETGVTQSPTHLIKTRGQQVTLRCSSQSGHNTVSWYQQALGQGPQFIFQYYREEENGRGNFPPRFSGLQFPNYSSELNVNALELDDSALYLCASSGGQFSGANVLTFGAGSRLTVL.

This chain joins TRBV5-8 and TRBJ2-5, with TRBD2 identical over 7 bases. The CDR3 has 15 amino acids. The junction had 11 bases not matched to a gene; V was cut back by 4 bases and J by 5 bases. Germline V gives CDR1 SGHTS, CDR2 YDEGEE. The CDR3 reads CASSRGVPGRETQYF. In DNA form, the CDR3 reads TGTGCCAGCAGCCGGGGGGTCCCAGGCCGGGAGACCCAGTACTTC. The full variable domain, its missing parts supplied by reference TRBV5-8 and TRBJ2-5, is EAGVTQSPTHLIKTRGQQATLRCSPISGHTSVYWYQQALGLGLQFLLWYDEGEERNRGNFPPRFSGRQFPNYSSELNVNALELEDSALYLCASSRGVPGRETQYFGPGTRLLVL.